These T cell receptor beta chains were read from a single sample in a study of blood T cells in healthy people across ages. MiXCR, applied by TCRdb to the 5' RACE reads, yields one record per CDR3 protein. This sample has roughly 1.6 million distinct CDR3 sequences, with roughly 30% found just once. What was sequenced was blood. The receptors derive from a woman in her twenties or thirties in good health. Both conserved end residues are part of each CDR3. D genes are given only for firm matches. Size is omitted from some rows. Given values are once, few, many or a class for expanded clones.

J	D	size	V	DNA	CDR3
TRBJ2-5	-	many	TRBV20-1	TGCAGTGCGACTCGGGGCCAAGAGACCCAGTACTTC	CSATRGQETQYF
TRBJ2-3	-	few	TRBV12-3/TRBV12-4	TGTGCCAGCAGTCCCACCCGGGTCTACACAAATACGCAGTATTTT	CASSPTRVYTNTQYF
TRBJ2-3	-	few	TRBV7-2	TGTGCCAGCAGCTTCTCTCCGGGGGCTGTTCTCGCAGATACGCAGTATTTT	CASSFSPGAVLADTQYF
TRBJ2-7	-	-	TRBV4-1	TGCGCCAGCAGCCCCCGGTACCAGGACGGATCCTACGTGCAGTACTTC	CASSPRYQDGSYVQYF
TRBJ2-1	-	-	TRBV20-1	TGCAGTGCTAGTATAGGGCCCAATGAGCAGTTCTTC	CSASIGPNEQFF
TRBJ2-1	TRBD1	-	TRBV7-9	TGTGCCAGCAGCTTAGCAGGGGGCGAATCCAGGGTGCAGTTCTTC	CASSLAGGESRVQFF
TRBJ2-5	TRBD2	few	TRBV12-3/TRBV12-4	TGTGCCAGCAGTTTAGTGGTAGCGGGGGTTCAAGAGACCCAGTACTTC	CASSLVVAGVQETQYF
TRBJ2-1	TRBD2	-	TRBV5-1	TGCGCCAGCTCTGGACGAGGACTAGGGACTGAGCAGTTCTTC	CASSGRGLGTEQFF
TRBJ2-1	-	-	TRBV6-2/TRBV6-3	TGTGCCAGCATGGACGGCAATGAGCAGTTCTTC	CASMDGNEQFF
TRBJ2-7	TRBD2	few	TRBV5-6	TGTGCCAGCAGAGGGCGGGGGGATCCCTACGAGCAGTACTTC	CASRGRGDPYEQYF
TRBJ2-5	TRBD2	few	TRBV4-1	TGCGCCAGCAGCCAAGTTCTAGCGGGGGGCCCAACAACCAGGGAGACCCAGTACTTC	CASSQVLAGGPTTRETQYF
TRBJ1-2	-	few	TRBV25-1	TGTGCCAGCAGTGAATTATGGGGGGGAGTTCGTGGCTACACCTTC	CASSELWGGVRGYTF
TRBJ1-5	-	few	TRBV15	TGTGCCACCGGGGTTGATCAGCCCCAGCATTTT	CATGVDQPQHF
TRBJ1-2	-	-	TRBV21-1	TGTGCCAGCACCCCTCTAAGGGACAGGGGGCGCCCCTGCTATGGCTACACCTTC	CASTPLRDRGRPCYGYTF
TRBJ2-7	-	once	TRBV6-6	TGTGCCAGCAGCCAGGAGAGGCGAGTTTTGGATGAGCAGTACTTC	CASSQERRVLDEQYF
TRBJ2-1	TRBD2	-	TRBV5-1	TGCGCCAGCAGCTCCGGGGGGGAGTCGGAGCAGTTCTTC	CASSSGGESEQFF
TRBJ2-7	TRBD2	-	TRBV15	TGTGCCACCAGCAGGGGACTAGCGGAGAACTACGAGCAGTACTTC	CATSRGLAENYEQYF
TRBJ2-1	-	few	TRBV7-9	TGTGCCAGCAGCCCGCGGACTTCTTCTAGCTCCTACAATGAGCAGTTCTTC	CASSPRTSSSSYNEQFF
TRBJ1-5	-	-	TRBV4-1	TGCGCCAGCAGCCCCAGACAAATAGGGGAGGCCATCAATCAGCCCCAGCATTTT	CASSPRQIGEAINQPQHF
TRBJ2-5	-	-	TRBV29-1	TGCAGCGTCGTCAGCCAGGGGTCCCAGGAGACCCAGTACTTC	CSVVSQGSQETQYF
TRBJ2-2	TRBD1	once	TRBV6-1	TGTGCCAGCAGGAGGGGACAGTTGAACACCGGGGAGCTGTTTTTT	CASRRGQLNTGELFF
TRBJ2-3	-	-	TRBV28	TGTGCCAGCAGTACCGGGGACGGCCCAAGTACAGATACGCAGTATTTT	CASSTGDGPSTDTQYF
TRBJ2-5	-	few	TRBV7-9	TGTGCCAGCAGCTCCAAGACAGGACCTAAACAAGAGACCCAGTACTTC	CASSSKTGPKQETQYF
TRBJ1-2	TRBD1	-	TRBV6-1	TGTGCCAGCAGGGGACCGGGACAGGCCATCTATGGCTACACCTTC	CASRGPGQAIYGYTF
TRBJ2-3	TRBD2	-	TRBV2	TGTGCCAGCAGTGGGCTAGCGGGAGTAGATACGCAGTATTTT	CASSGLAGVDTQYF
TRBJ2-7	-	-	TRBV5-1	TGCGCCAGCAGCGAAGCTAGTTCCTACGAGCAGTACTTC	CASSEASSYEQYF
TRBJ2-7	-	few	TRBV6-1	TGTGCCAGCAGGAGAGGAGACCCCCTCGAGCAGTACTTC	CASRRGDPLEQYF
TRBJ2-1	-	many	TRBV4-2	TGTGCCAGCAGCTTGTTGGCGGAGCAGTTCTTC	CASSLLAEQFF
TRBJ2-1	-	many	TRBV7-2	TGTGCCAGCAGCTTAGAGTCGAGAAGTTCCTACAATGAGCAGTTCTTC	CASSLESRSSYNEQFF
TRBJ2-5	-	few	TRBV12-3/TRBV12-4	TGTGCCAGCAGCCTTAGGCGTCAGGGTATGGACCAAGAGACCCAGTACTTC	CASSLRRQGMDQETQYF
TRBJ2-7	-	-	TRBV20-1	TGCAGTGCTGAGTGGGCCGAGCAGTACTTC	CSAEWAEQYF
TRBJ2-7	-	few	TRBV5-5	TGTGCCAGCAGCCCGGACCGGACCAGGCCCTCCTACGAGCAGTACTTC	CASSPDRTRPSYEQYF
TRBJ2-7	TRBD2	-	TRBV6-6	TGTGCCAGCCGGGGACAGGAGGGACTAGCGGACATTTACGAGCAGTACTTC	CASRGQEGLADIYEQYF